The entry below gives a single T cell receptor (beta chain) sequence along with its context. The antigen is not known. This sample was taken from a study of blood T cells in healthy people across ages. Study-level findings and limits: Across the age range, TCR beta diversity per million T cells fell in a roughly linear way.

The CDR3 has 14 residues. V lost 3 bases and J 3 bases, leaving 12 bases between the germline ends. Germline CDR1 is SGHNT and CDR2 is YYREEE (reference sequence). Investigators took 9.5 to 10 milliliters of peripheral blood from every donor. Primed by a sample-barcoded 5' primer and a J-beta primer mix, a second PCR proceeded for 7 to 11 cycles. Tags on each cDNA molecule came from a template-switch adaptor with 12 random nucleotides. TCRdb passed the 5' RACE reads through MiXCR, listing each CDR3 protein once. The repertoire holds about 1.7 million distinct CDR3 sequences, with about 30% as singletons.

The TCR comes from a woman aged 25 to 45 in good health. The chain combines TRBV5-4 with TRBJ2-5; a possible D gene is TRBD2 (6 bases). The sequencing input was blood. CDR3 nucleotides: TGTGCCAGCAGCTGGCGGACGGGGGAAGAGACCCAGTACTTC. It specifies CASSWRTGEETQYF.